Shown below are 21 T cell receptor beta chains from a single sample sequenced in a study of response to subunit inactivated influenza vaccine. TCRdb used MiXCR to reprocess the RT-PCR reads, holding one entry per CDR3 protein. The data hold hundreds of thousands of distinct CDR3 sequences, with 16% observed a single time. The sample in question was CD4+ T cells sorted from PBMCs, obtained approximately 25 months after vaccination. The receptors shown here come from a man aged 45-69 years who received an inactivated influenza vaccine.

This clonotype was picked up a small number of times. The chain carries TRBV18 and TRBJ1-2; D not resolved. The germline CDR1 and CDR2 sequences are KGHSH and LQKENI. The V end lost 3 bases, the J end lost 7 bases, and 15 bases lay between the germline ends. This CDR3 is 14 amino acids long. The CDR3 is CASSPSGEGFGYTF. For the CDR3, the DNA is TGTGCCAGCTCACCTTCCGGGGAAGGGTTTGGCTACACCTTC.

This clonotype has only a few counts. The rearrangement uses TRBV28 and TRBJ2-7; D may be TRBD1 (6 bases). CDR3 length: 15 amino acids. Germline V gene data show CDR1 as MDHEN and CDR2 as SYDVKM. Trimming took 4 bases from V and 3 from J, leaving 16 bases between them. The CDR3 bases are TGTGCCAGCAGTTGGGGCAGATCAGGGGACTACGAGCAGTACTTC. This encodes CASSWGRSGDYEQYF.

This clonotype was recorded a few times. The chain uses TRBV29-1 and TRBJ2-2; TRBD2 aligns across 9 bases. The CDR3 consists of 15 residues. V was pared by 4 bases and J by 1 base, with 4 bases of the junction left unmatched. Germline CDR1 is SQVTM and CDR2 is ANQGSEA. CDR3 sequence: CSVGSGGMNTGELFF. CDR3 DNA: TGCAGCGTTGGGAGCGGGGGGATGAACACCGGGGAGCTGTTTTTT.

This clonotype was found a few times. The chain couples TRBV7-2 to TRBJ1-1, with no clear D. This CDR3 has 13 residues. Germline lookup yields CDR1 SGHTA and CDR2 FQGNSA. V was clipped by 7 bases and J by 1 base, with 10 bases between them. CDR3: CASTRHPNTEAFF. CDR3 in DNA: TGTGCCAGCACCCGGCATCCGAACACTGAAGCTTTCTTT.

This clonotype was seen many times. The V gene is TRBV6-5, the J gene TRBJ1-2; 9 bases map to TRBD1. Germline CDR1 MNHEY, CDR2 SVGAGI. Germline trimming cut 0 bases from V and 5 bases from J; bases unmatched to any gene: 4. This CDR3 is 15 amino acids long. This chain's CDR3 is CASSYSKGTGYGYTF. CDR3 nucleotides: TGTGCCAGCAGTTACTCGAAAGGGACAGGGTATGGCTACACCTTC.

This clonotype has a handful of counts. This chain joins TRBV12-3 or TRBV12-4 and TRBJ2-5, with 8 bases identical to TRBD2. This CDR3 has 15 amino acids. Trimming took 2 bases from V and 5 from J; bases not matched to a gene: 7. CDR3 region: CASSLQSSGRETQYF. Written as DNA, the CDR3 is TGTGCCAGCAGTTTACAGTCTAGCGGGCGGGAGACCCAGTACTTC.

This clonotype was seen only a few times. The chain joins TRBV20-1 to TRBJ2-7; D is unclear. Germline V gene sequence: CDR1 DFQATT, CDR2 SNEGSKA (reference sequence). The CDR3 is 15 amino acids. The V end lost 2 bases, the J end lost 0 bases, and 14 bases lay between the germline ends. Here the CDR3 reads CSARFSRGLSYEQYF. CDR3 coding DNA: TGCAGTGCTAGATTCTCGCGCGGCCTCTCCTACGAGCAGTACTTC.

This rearrangement joins TRBV15 to TRBJ2-7; no definite D call. The V and J ends lost 1 base and 5 bases respectively, with 12 bases between them. The length of the CDR3 is 14 residues. Germline V gene data show CDR1 as LNHNV and CDR2 as YYDKDF (reference sequence). CDR3 residues: CATSRGRDHDEQYF. The CDR3 DNA reads TGTGCCACCAGCAGAGGTAGAGATCACGACGAGCAGTACTTC.

The sample holds many counts of this clonotype. The chain is built from TRBV7-8 and TRBJ1-3; TRBD1 matches at 10 bases. Germline CDR1 is SGHVS and CDR2 is FQNEAQ. With 5 bases clipped from V and 0 bases from J, the junction kept 10 bases outside the gene matches. The CDR3 totals 18 residues. In DNA form, the CDR3 reads TGTGCCAGCAGCCCTTGGGACAGGGGACCCAACTCTGGAAACACCATATATTTT. Its protein product is CASSPWDRGPNSGNTIYF.

This clonotype appeared a few times. The gene calls are TRBV5-1 and TRBJ1-2; D is perhaps TRBD1 (6 bases). CDR3 length equals 14 residues. Trimming pared 4 bases from V and 5 bases from J, leaving 15 bases between. From germline, CDR1 is SGHRS and CDR2 YFSETQ. DNA of the CDR3: TGCGCCAGCAGCCTTAACCAGGGGAGGTATGGCTACACCTTC. This sequence encodes CASSLNQGRYGYTF.

The chain joins TRBV4-2 to TRBJ2-5; D gene ambiguous. V was pared by 0 bases and J by 2 bases, with 7 bases between. Germline-derived CDR1 and CDR2 are LGHNA and YNFKEQ. The CDR3 has 14 residues. CDR3: CASSQETKQETQYF. The CDR3 region has the DNA TGTGCCAGCAGCCAAGAGACAAAGCAAGAGACCCAGTACTTC.

This clonotype has only a few counts. V and J are TRBV30 and TRBJ2-3; TRBD2 matches at 11 bases. The CDR3 is made up of 12 amino acids. Germline V gene lookup returns CDR1 GTSNPN and CDR2 SVGIG (reference sequence). The CDR3, as DNA: TGTGGAGGGACTAGCGGAACAGATACGCAGTATTTT. It specifies CGGTSGTDTQYF. The full variable domain, completed using reference TRBV30 and TRBJ2-3, is SQTIHQWPATLVQPVGSPLSLECTVEGTSNPNLYWYRQAAGRGLQLLFYSVGIGQISSEVPQNLSASRPQDRQFILSSKKLLLSDSGFYLCGGTSGTDTQYFGPGTRLTVL.

J is TRBJ2-5 and V is TRBV12-3 or TRBV12-4, with D possibly being TRBD2 (7 bases). The CDR3 contains 13 residues. With 5 bases removed from V and 5 bases from J, the gap between germline ends came to 12 bases. The CDR3 loop reads CASSARGAETQYF. CDR3 DNA sequence: TGTGCCAGCAGTGCTCGGGGGGCGGAGACCCAGTACTTC.

This clonotype occurred a few times. The chain has TRBV24-1 and TRBJ2-4, with D maybe TRBD1 (5 bases). Germline V gene data show CDR1 as KGHDR and CDR2 as SFDVKD. The CDR3 runs 16 residues. The V gene lost 5 bases and the J gene lost 1 base, with 14 bases spanning the gap. This CDR3 is CATSGVRQGAKNIQYF. CDR3 DNA sequence: TGTGCCACCAGTGGAGTGAGGCAGGGCGCCAAAAACATTCAGTACTTC.

The chain is built from TRBV6-1 and TRBJ1-3; D is unresolved. The CDR3 has 15 residues. The germline CDR1 and CDR2 sequences are MNHNS and SASEGT. V shed 0 bases and J shed 1 base, with 7 bases lying between them. The CDR3 loop reads CASSEAHRSGNTIYF. CDR3 nucleotide sequence: TGTGCCAGCAGTGAAGCGCACAGATCTGGAAACACCATATATTTT.

The chain uses TRBV29-1 and TRBJ2-3, with 8 bases identical to TRBD2. Unmatched junction bases numbered 11, after V lost 4 bases and J lost 2 bases. CDR3 length equals 16 residues. CDR1 SQVTM and CDR2 ANQGSEA come from the germline V gene. CDR3 in amino acids: CSVGRLGLADTDTQYF. CDR3 DNA sequence: TGCAGCGTTGGTCGTCTTGGACTAGCAGACACAGATACGCAGTATTTT.

In this sample, this clonotype turned up a few times. The V call is TRBV7-2, the J call TRBJ2-3, with 10 bases identical to TRBD2. This CDR3 comprises 16 residues. The trim removed 1 base at V and 6 bases at J, leaving 7 bases unmatched. The germline V gene encodes CDR1 SGHTA and CDR2 FQGNSA. CDR3 DNA: TGTGCCAGCAGCTTAGGTCTAGCGGGGGCCCGGGATACGCAGTATTTT. Its translation: CASSLGLAGARDTQYF.

This clonotype occurred many times. This chain links TRBV7-2 with TRBJ2-3; the D call may be TRBD1 or TRBD2 (5 bases each). This CDR3 spans 15 amino acids. With 1 base removed from V and 3 bases from J, the gap between germline ends came to 11 bases. Germline CDR1 reads SGHTA; CDR2 reads FQGNSA. As DNA, the CDR3 is TGTGCCAGCAGCTTAGAGGGGACGGAGACAGATACGCAGTATTTT. Encoded protein: CASSLEGTETDTQYF.

The CDR3 here is CASSFRLMNTEAFF. Written as DNA, the CDR3 is TGTGCCAGCAGTTTTAGGCTGATGAACACTGAAGCTTTCTTT. The V gene is TRBV12-3 or TRBV12-4, the J gene TRBJ1-1; D is undetermined. V was cut by 3 bases and J by 0 bases, with 8 bases left in between. CDR3 length equals 14 residues.

The chain has TRBV12-3 or TRBV12-4 and TRBJ2-1; TRBD1 agrees at 8 bases. The CDR3 runs to 15 residues. Trimming removed 3 bases from V and 8 bases from J; junction bases left unmatched: 9. CDR3 nucleotides: TGTGCCAGCAGTTTGCAGGGGGCTGTCGTCTATGAGCAGTTCTTC. The encoded protein is CASSLQGAVVYEQFF.

This clonotype occurred a few times. In nucleotides, the CDR3 is TGCGCCAGCAGCCAAGGGACTAGCAGCCGAGATACGCAGTATTTT. Amino acids: CASSQGTSSRDTQYF. V usage is TRBV4-3 and J usage is TRBJ2-3, with 8 bases matching TRBD2. Germline CDR1 is LGHNA and CDR2 is YSLEER. CDR3 length equals 15 residues. The V gene end was trimmed by 1 base and the J gene end by 5 bases; junction bases not matched to a gene: 5.